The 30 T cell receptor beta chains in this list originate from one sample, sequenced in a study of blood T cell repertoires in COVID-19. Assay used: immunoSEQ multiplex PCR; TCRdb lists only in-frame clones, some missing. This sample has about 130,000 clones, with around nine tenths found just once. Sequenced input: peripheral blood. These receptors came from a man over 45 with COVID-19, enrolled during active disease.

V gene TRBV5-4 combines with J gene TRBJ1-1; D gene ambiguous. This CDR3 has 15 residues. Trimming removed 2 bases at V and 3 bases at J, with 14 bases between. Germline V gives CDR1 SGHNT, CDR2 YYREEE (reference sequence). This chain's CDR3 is CASSLNRGQDTEAFF. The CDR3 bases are TGTGCCAGCAGCTTAAATCGGGGTCAAGACACTGAAGCTTTCTTT.

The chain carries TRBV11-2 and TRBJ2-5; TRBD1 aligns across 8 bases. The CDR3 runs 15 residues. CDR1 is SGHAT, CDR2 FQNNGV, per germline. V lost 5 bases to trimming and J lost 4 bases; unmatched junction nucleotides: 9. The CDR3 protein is CASSPRTGTVETQYF. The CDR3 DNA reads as TGTGCCAGCAGCCCCCGGACAGGGACGGTAGAGACCCAGTACTTC.

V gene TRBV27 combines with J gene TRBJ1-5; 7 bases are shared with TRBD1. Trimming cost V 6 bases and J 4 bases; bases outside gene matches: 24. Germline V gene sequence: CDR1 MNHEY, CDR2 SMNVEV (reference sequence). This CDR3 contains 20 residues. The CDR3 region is CASRSISAGGRKYGNQPQHF. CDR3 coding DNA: TGTGCCAGCAGAAGTATATCTGCAGGGGGACGTAAGTATGGAAATCAGCCCCAGCATTTT.

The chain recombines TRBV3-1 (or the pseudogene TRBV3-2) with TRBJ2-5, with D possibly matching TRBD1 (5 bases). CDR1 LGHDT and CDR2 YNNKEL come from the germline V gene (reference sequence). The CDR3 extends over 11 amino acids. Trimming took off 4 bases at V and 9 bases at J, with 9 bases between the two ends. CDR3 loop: CASSLGAAQYF. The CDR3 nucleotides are TGTGCCAGCAGCCTAGGGGCCGCCCAGTACTTC.

The CDR3 DNA reads TGTGCCTGGAGTGTGCTAGCGGACAACACCGGGGAGCTGTTTTTT. Translating it yields CAWSVLADNTGELFF. The rearrangement uses TRBV30 and TRBJ2-2; 7 nucleotides align to TRBD2. Trimming cost V 0 bases and J 2 bases; bases outside gene matches: 3. Germline V gene sequence: CDR1 GTSNPN, CDR2 SVGIG (reference sequence). The CDR3 extends over 15 amino acids.

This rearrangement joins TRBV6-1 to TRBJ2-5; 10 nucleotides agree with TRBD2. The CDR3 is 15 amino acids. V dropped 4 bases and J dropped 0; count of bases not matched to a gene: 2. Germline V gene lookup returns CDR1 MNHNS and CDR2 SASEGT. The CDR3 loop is CASSVAGGYQETQYF. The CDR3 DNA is TGTGCCAGCAGTGTAGCGGGGGGATACCAAGAGACCCAGTACTTC.

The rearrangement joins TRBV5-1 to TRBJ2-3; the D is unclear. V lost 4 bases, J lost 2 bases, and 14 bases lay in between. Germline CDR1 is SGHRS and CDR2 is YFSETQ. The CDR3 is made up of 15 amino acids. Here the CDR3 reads CASSPHLGPTDTQYF. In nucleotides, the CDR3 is TGCGCCAGCAGCCCGCACCTTGGGCCCACAGATACGCAGTATTTT.

CDR3 residues: CAWSSVGTADQYF. The CDR3 bases are TGTGCCTGGAGTTCTGTCGGGACAGCGGACCAGTACTTC. The rearrangement links TRBV30 to TRBJ2-5; 7 positions agree with TRBD1. Germline trimming cut 2 bases from V and 10 bases from J; bases unmatched to any gene: 10. The CDR3 runs 13 residues. Germline V gene data show CDR1 as GTSNPN and CDR2 as SVGIG (reference sequence).

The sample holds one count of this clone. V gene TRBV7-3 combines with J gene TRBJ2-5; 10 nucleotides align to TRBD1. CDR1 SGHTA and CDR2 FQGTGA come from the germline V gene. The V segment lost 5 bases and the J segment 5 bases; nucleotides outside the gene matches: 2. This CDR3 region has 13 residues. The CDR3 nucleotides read TGTGCCAGCAGCCGGGGACAGGGGGAGACCCAGTACTTC. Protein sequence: CASSRGQGETQYF. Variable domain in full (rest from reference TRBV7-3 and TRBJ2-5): GAGVSQTPSNKVTEKGKYVELRCDPISGHTALYWYRQSLGQGPEFLIYFQGTGAADDSGLPNDRFFAVRPEGSVSTLKIQRTERGDSAVYLCASSRGQGETQYFGPGTRLLVL.

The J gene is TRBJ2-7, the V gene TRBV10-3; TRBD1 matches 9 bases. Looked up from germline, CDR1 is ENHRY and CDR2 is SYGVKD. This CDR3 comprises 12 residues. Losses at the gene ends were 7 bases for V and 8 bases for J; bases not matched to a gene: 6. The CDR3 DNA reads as TGTGCCATCACTAAAACAGGGGGCAAGCAGTACTTC. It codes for CAITKTGGKQYF.

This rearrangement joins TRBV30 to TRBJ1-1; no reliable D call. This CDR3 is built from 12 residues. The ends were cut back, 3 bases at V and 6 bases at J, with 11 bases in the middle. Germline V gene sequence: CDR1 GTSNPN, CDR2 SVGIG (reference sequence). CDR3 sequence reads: CAWRRDFSEAFF. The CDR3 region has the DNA TGTGCCTGGAGGAGGGATTTCTCTGAAGCTTTCTTT.

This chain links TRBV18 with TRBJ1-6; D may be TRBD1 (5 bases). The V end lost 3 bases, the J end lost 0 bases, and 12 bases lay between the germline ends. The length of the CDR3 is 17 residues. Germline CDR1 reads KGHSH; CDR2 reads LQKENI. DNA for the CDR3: TGTGCCAGCTCACCGGGACTTTTAAGCTCCTATAATTCACCCCTCCACTTT. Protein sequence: CASSPGLLSSYNSPLHF.

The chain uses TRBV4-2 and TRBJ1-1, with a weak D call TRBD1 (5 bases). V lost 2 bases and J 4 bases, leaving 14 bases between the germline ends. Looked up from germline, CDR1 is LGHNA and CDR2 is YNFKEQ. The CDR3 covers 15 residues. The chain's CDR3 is CASSQSPGGGTEAFF. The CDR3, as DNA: TGTGCCAGCAGCCAAAGCCCCGGCGGGGGCACTGAAGCTTTCTTT.

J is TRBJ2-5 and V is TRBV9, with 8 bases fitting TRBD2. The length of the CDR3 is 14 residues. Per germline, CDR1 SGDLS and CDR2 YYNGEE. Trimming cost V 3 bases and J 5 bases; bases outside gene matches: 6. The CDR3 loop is CASSGSGIYETQYF. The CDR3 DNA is TGTGCCAGCAGCGGTAGCGGGATATATGAGACCCAGTACTTC.

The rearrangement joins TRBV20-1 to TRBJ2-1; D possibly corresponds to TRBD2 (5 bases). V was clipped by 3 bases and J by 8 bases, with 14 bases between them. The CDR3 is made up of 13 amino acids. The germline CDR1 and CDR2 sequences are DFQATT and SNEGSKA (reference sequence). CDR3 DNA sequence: TGCAGTGCTAGTTTCCCGGGATCGGATGAGCAGTTCTTC. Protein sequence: CSASFPGSDEQFF.

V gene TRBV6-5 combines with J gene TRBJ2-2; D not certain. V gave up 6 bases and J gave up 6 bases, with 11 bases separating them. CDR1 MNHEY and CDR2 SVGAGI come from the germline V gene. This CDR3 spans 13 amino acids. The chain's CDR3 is CASSTQLAGELFF. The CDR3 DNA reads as TGTGCCAGCAGCACCCAGTTGGCCGGGGAGCTGTTTTTT.

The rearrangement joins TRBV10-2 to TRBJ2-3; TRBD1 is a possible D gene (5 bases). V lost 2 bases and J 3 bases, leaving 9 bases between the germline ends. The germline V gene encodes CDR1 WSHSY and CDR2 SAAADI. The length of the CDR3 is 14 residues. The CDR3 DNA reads TGCGCCAGCAGTGAGAGGGGAAGGACAGATACGCAGTATTTT. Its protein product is CASSERGRTDTQYF.

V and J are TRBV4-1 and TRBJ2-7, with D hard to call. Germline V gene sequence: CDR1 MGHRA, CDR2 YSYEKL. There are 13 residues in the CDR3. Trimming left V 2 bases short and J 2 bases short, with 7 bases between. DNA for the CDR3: TGCGCCAGCAGCCAACAGGTGGCCTACGAGCAGTACTTC. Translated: CASSQQVAYEQYF.

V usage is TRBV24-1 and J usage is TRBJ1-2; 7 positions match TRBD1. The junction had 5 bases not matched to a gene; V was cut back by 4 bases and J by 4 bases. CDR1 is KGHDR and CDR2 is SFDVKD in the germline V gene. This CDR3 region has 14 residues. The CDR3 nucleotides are TGTGCCACCAGTGAAACCGGGACAGCCTATGGCTACACCTTC. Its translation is CATSETGTAYGYTF.

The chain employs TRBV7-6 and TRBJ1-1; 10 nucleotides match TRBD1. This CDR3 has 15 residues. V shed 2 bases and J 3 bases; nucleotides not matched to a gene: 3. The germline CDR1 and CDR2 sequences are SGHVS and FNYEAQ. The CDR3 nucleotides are TGTGCCAGCAGCTTAAGGGGGACAGGGGACACTGAAGCTTTCTTT. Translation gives CASSLRGTGDTEAFF.

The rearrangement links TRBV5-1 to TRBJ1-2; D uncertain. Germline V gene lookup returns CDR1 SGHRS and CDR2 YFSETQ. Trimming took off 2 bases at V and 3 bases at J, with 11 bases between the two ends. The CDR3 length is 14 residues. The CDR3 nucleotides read TGCGCCAGCAGCTTACAAGGAGGAGACTATGGCTACACCTTC. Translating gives CASSLQGGDYGYTF. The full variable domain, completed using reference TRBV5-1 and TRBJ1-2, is KAGVTQTPRYLIKTRGQQVTLSCSPISGHRSVSWYQQTPGQGLQFLFEYFSETQRNKGNFPGRFSGRQFSNSRSEMNVSTLELGDSALYLCASSLQGGDYGYTFGSGTRLTVV.

In DNA, the CDR3 is TGTGCCAGCAGTCTCATGGGCAGGTCGGCGGGAGGGGTCGGGGAGCTGTTTTTT. It is translated as CASSLMGRSAGGVGELFF. The V call is TRBV28, the J call TRBJ2-2, with TRBD2 matching over 9 bases. After removal of 5 bases from V and 7 bases from J, the junction contained 17 bases not matched to a gene. The CDR3 extends over 18 amino acids. Germline CDR1 is MDHEN and CDR2 is SYDVKM. Combining the CDR3 with reference TRBV28 and TRBJ2-2 gives the whole variable domain DVKVTQSSRYLVKRTGEKVFLECVQDMDHENMFWYRQDPGLGLRLIYFSYDVKMKEKGDIPEGYSVSREKKERFSLILESASTNQTSMYLCASSLMGRSAGGVGELFFGEGSRLTVL.

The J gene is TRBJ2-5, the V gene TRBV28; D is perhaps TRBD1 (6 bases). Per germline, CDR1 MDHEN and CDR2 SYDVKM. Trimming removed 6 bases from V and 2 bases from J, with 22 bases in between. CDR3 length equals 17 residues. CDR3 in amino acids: CASSEAEGQNFQETQYF. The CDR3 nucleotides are TGTGCCAGCAGCGAAGCTGAAGGACAGAACTTTCAAGAGACCCAGTACTTC.

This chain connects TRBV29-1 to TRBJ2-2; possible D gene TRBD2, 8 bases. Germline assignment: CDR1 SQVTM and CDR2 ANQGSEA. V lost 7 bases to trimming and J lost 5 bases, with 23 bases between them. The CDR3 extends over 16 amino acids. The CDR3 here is CSAQTGFGGRTGELFF. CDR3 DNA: TGCAGCGCCCAGACAGGGTTTGGCGGGAGGACCGGGGAGCTGTTTTTT.

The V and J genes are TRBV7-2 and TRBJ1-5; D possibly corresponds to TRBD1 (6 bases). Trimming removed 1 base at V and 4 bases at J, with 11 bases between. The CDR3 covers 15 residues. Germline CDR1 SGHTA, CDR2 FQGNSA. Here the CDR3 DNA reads TGTGCCAGCAGCTTAGGGGGAAGGGGGAATCAGCCCCAGCATTTT. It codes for CASSLGGRGNQPQHF. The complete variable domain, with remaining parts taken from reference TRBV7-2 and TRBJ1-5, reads GAGVSQSPSNKVTEKGKDVELRCDPISGHTALYWYRQSLGQGLEFLIYFQGNSAPDKSGLPSDRFSAERTGGSVSTLTIQRTQQEDSAVYLCASSLGGRGNQPQHFGDGTRLSIL.

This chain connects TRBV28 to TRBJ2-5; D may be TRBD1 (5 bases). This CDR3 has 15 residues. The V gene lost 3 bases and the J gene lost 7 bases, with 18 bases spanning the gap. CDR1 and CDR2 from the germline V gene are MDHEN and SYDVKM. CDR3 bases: TGTGCCAGCAGTTTTGGGCAGGTCAATAGGGGGACCCAGTACTTC. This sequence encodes CASSFGQVNRGTQYF.

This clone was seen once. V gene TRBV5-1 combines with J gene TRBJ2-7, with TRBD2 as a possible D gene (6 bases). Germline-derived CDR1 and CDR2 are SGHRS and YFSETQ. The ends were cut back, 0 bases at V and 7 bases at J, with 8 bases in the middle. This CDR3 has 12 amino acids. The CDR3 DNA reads TGCGCCAGCAGCTTGGGGGGAGGAGAGCAGTACTTC. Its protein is CASSLGGGEQYF.

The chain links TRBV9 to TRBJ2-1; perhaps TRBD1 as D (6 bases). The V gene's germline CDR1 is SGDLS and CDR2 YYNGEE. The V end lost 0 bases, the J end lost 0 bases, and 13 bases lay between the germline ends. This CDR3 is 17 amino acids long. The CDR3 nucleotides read TGTGCCAGCAGCGTAGCTCGGACAGAGAGCTCCTACAATGAGCAGTTCTTC. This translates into CASSVARTESSYNEQFF. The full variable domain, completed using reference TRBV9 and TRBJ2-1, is DSGVTQTPKHLITATGQRVTLRCSPRSGDLSVYWYQQSLDQGLQFLIQYYNGEERAKGNILERFSAQQFPDLHSELNLSSLELGDSALYFCASSVARTESSYNEQFFGPGTRLTVL.

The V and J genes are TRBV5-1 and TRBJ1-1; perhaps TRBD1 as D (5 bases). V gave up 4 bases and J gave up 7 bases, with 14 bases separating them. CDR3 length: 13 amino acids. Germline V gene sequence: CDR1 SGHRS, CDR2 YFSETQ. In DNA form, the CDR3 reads TGCGCCAGCAGCCCTAGACAGAGCAGTGAAGCTTTCTTT. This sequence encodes CASSPRQSSEAFF.

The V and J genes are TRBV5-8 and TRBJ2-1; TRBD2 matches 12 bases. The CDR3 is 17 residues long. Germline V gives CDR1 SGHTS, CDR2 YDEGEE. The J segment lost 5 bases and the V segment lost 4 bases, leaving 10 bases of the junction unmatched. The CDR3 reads CASSAGWGLAGNNEQFF. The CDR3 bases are TGTGCCAGCAGCGCGGGATGGGGACTAGCGGGCAACAATGAGCAGTTCTTC.